This T cell receptor (beta chain) was captured by sequencing in a study of shared clonotypes between healthy human individuals. Study in general: Three plates were used per donor for CD4 naive, three for CD4 memory, two for CD8 naive and one for CD8 memory. Broader study findings: Some naive CD4 clonotypes, around 5%, turned up in common across four donors.

As concerns this clone: Its antigen is not known.

The germline CDR1 and CDR2 sequences are SGHTA and FQGNSA. The CDR3 runs to 14 residues. Trimming removed 1 base from V and 0 bases from J, with 6 bases in between. Division of CD4+ cells produced a CD45RA+ naive subset and a CD45RA-negative memory subset. Sequenced by immunoSEQ multiplex PCR; TCRdb stores in-frame clones only, minus some. The repertoire has roughly 2,500,000 clones, 93% of them found once; the top ten carry 0.36%. Sequencing was performed on naive CD4+ T cells from PBMCs. The sample's subset: CD45RA+ positively selected. This receptor was identified in a man aged 18 to 30 in good health. Some clones in this sample may be carry-over from other donors' samples. The chain couples TRBV7-2 to TRBJ2-5; D uncertain. CDR3 nucleotides: TGTGCCAGCAGCTTAGTGGCGAACCAAGAGACCCAGTACTTC. Its protein product is CASSLVANQETQYF.